This T cell receptor (beta chain) originates from a study of T cells in Graves' hyperthyroidism and ophthalmopathy. Findings and limits, study-wide: The model anticipated ophthalmopathy a median about 7.1 months pre-onset. Researchers report that a 13 V-J model separated ophthalmopathy from stable hyperthyroidism.

CDR3 size: 15 residues. The V end lost 0 bases, the J end lost 1 base, and 10 bases lay between the germline ends. Germline-derived CDR1 and CDR2 are SGHNT and YYREEE (reference sequence). Amplification of TCR beta CDR3 regions used RNA as the template. The study used the HTBI primer set for a first-round RT-PCR of the TCR CDR3. TCRdb re-called the multiplex PCR reads through MiXCR, storing one row per CDR3 protein. Of roughly 800,000 distinct CDR3 sequences in the sample, roughly 40% were seen once. For the diagnoses, clinical symptoms, serum thyroxine and TRAb, thyroid ultrasound and orbital computed tomography were used. This clonotype was counted a few times. Its specificity is unknown.

The V and J genes are TRBV5-4 and TRBJ1-1, with a possible D match to TRBD1 (5 bases). The TCR was taken from a man aged 18 to 29 with Graves' hyperthyroidism. The sequenced material came from blood. The CDR3: CASSLEPQGNTEAFF. CDR3 sequence (DNA): TGTGCCAGCAGCTTGGAACCGCAGGGGAACACTGAAGCTTTCTTT.